This T cell receptor beta chain was profiled in a study of shared clonotypes between healthy human individuals. With respect to this clone: Its antigen is still unknown.

Study-wide points: The diversity represented, both genetic and in exposure history, was limited by few donors.

Terminally differentiated effector memory CD45RA+ cells were left out of the naive CD8 fraction, which was CD45RO-negative and positively selected for CCR7. The assay was immunoSEQ multiplex PCR, and TCRdb's table has in-frame clones only and misses some. The table lists hundreds of thousands of clones, about 90% of them singletons. CDR3 length equals 17 residues. With 6 bases clipped from V and 5 bases from J, the junction kept 10 bases outside the gene matches. In germline, CDR1 is WSHSY, CDR2 SAAADI. The sample comprised naive CD8+ T cells sorted from blood. The V gene is TRBV10-2, the J gene TRBJ2-3; 14 nucleotides align to TRBD2. The TCR sequence derives from a man aged 25 to 45 in good health. DNA of the CDR3: TGCGCCAGCAGACAGACCGGGACTAGCGGGAGTGGAGATACGCAGTATTTT. Amino acids: CASRQTGTSGSGDTQYF.